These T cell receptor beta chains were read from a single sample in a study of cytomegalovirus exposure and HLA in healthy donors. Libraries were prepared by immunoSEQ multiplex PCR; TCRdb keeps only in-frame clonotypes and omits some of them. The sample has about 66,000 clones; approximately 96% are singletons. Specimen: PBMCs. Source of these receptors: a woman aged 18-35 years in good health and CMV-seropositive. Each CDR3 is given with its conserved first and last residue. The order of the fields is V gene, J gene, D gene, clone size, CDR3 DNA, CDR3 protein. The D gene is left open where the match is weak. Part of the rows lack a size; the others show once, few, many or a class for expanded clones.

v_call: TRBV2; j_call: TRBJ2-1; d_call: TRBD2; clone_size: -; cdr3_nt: TGTGCCAGCACGCGGGAGGGTCCCCACTGGAATGAGCAGTTCTTC; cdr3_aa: CASTREGPHWNEQFF
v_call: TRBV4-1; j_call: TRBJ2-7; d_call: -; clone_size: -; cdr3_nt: TGCGCCAGCAGCCAAGATTTAGGGACAATATACGAGCAGTACTTC; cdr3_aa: CASSQDLGTIYEQYF
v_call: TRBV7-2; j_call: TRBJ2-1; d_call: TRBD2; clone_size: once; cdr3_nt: TGTGCCAGCAGCTTAGGGGCGGGAGTGGGTTGGGAGCAGTTCTTC; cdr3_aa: CASSLGAGVGWEQFF
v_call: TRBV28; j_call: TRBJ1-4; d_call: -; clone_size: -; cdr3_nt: TGTGCCAGCACAACTGGGAGTGAAAAACTGTTTTTT; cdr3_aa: CASTTGSEKLFF
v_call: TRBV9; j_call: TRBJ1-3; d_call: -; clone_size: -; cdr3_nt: TGTGCCAGCAGCCCACGACTAAGCCCTGACTCTGGAAACACCATATATTTT; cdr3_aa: CASSPRLSPDSGNTIYF
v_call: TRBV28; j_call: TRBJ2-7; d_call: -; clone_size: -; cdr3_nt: TGTGCCAGCAGTTCCCCCGAGTTCTACGAGCAGTACTTC; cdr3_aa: CASSSPEFYEQYF
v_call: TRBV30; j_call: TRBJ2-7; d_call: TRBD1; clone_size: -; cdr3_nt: TGTGCCTGGAGTGGCCCCGGACAGGGGGCGACCTACGAGCAGTACTTC; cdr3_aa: CAWSGPGQGATYEQYF
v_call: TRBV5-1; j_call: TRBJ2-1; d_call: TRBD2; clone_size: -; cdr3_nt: TGCGCCAGCAGCTTGGAGTGGGGACTAGGGAACAATGAGCAGTTCTTC; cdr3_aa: CASSLEWGLGNNEQFF
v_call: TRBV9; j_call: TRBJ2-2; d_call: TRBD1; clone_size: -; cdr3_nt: TGTGCCAGCAGCCTCCGACAGGGGGCCCTCACCGGGGAGCTGTTTTTT; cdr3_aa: CASSLRQGALTGELFF
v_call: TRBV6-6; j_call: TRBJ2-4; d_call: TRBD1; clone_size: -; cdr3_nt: TGTGCCAGCAGTTACTCGTCGGGGACAGGGTTTAACATTCAGTACTTC; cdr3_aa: CASSYSSGTGFNIQYF
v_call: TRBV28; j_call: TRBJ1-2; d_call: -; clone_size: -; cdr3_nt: TGTGCCAGCAGTTTAGAGAACAACTATGGCTACACCTTC; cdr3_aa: CASSLENNYGYTF
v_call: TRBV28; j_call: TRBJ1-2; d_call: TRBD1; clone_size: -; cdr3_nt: TGTGCCAGCAAGGATCAAACAGGGGGCGCGAACTATGGCTACACCTTC; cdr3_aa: CASKDQTGGANYGYTF
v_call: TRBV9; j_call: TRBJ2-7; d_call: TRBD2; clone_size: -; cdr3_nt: TGTGCCAGCAGCGTAGAACCTAGCGGGAGCTACGAGCAGTACTTC; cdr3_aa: CASSVEPSGSYEQYF
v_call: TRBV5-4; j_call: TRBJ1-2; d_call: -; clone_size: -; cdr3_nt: TGTGCCAGCAGCTCCCTAATACAGGGAGGGGACACCTTC; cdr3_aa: CASSSLIQGGDTF
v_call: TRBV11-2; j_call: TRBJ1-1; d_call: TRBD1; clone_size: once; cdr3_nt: TGTGCCAGCAGCGGTTGGACAGGGGTGGTAGGCACTGAAGCTTTCTTT; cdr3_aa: CASSGWTGVVGTEAFF
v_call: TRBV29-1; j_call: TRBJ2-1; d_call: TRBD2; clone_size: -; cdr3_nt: TGCAGCGTCTCCACCGGGACTAGCAGGAATGAGCAGTTCTTC; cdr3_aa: CSVSTGTSRNEQFF